This T cell receptor beta chain was documented in a study of T-cell reconstitution after alpha-beta-depleted transplantation in children (dated by TCRdb to 2015 to 2016). At the level of the whole study: T-cell immune reconstitution after TCRalphabeta/CD19-depleted allogeneic hematopoietic cell transplantation in children was quantitatively tracked in the study by means of TCR repertoire profiling.

The library was made by PCR. Sequencer: Illumina HiSeq 2500. TCR libraries were prepared with molecular barcoding, using unique molecular identifiers to normalize TCRbeta repertoire quantification. The raw public reads went through TCRdb reprocessing: fastp at Q25, MiXCR clone calling, in-frame beta chains kept. Merged by CDR3 protein, the rows form single entries marked with the most common genes and DNA. In all, the sample holds 440,000 or so distinct CDR3 sequences, and approximately 11% of those were seen once. The leading ten clones occupy about 5% of the sample. In regard to this clonotype: Its specific antigen is unknown. Base quality data are lacking; no much larger clone is found one base away.

The germline V gene provides CDR1 SGDLS and CDR2 YYNGEE. The CDR3 holds 15 amino acids from the cysteine to the phenylalanine. This entry keeps only the CDR3 DNA: 45 bases, framed from base 1. The junction shows trimming of 2 bases on V and 7 bases on J, and the gene matches do not reach 7 bases of it. Sequencing was performed on PBMCs from the stem cell graft donor, taken from the stem cell graft. The V gene is TRBV9 and the J gene is TRBJ2-1, with 9 bases aligning to TRBD1. The clonotype originates from a human donor who donated a stem cell graft to a child with acute myeloid leukemia. The nucleotide sequence is given as TGTGCCAGCAGCGTCGGGACAGGGATCCAAAATGAGCAGTTCTTC. Translated, it reads CASSVGTGIQNEQFF.